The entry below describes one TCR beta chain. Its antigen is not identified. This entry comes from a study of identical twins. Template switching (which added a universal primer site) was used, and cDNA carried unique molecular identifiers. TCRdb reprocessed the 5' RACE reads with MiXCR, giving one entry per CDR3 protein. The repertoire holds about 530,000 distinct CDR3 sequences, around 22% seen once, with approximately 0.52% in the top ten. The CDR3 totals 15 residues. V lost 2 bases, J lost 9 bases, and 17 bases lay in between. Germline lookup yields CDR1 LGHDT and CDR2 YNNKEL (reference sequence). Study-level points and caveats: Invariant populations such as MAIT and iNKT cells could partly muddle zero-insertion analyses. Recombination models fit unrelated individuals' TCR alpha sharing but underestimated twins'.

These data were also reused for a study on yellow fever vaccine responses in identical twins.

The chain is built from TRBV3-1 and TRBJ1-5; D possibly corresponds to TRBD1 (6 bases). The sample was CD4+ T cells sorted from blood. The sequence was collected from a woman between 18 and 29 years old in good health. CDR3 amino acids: CASSQTGGTRAPQHF. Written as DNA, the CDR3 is TGTGCCAGCAGCCAAACGGGGGGCACTCGGGCGCCCCAGCATTTT.